This entry features one T cell receptor beta chain sequence. The data were produced by immunoSEQ multiplex PCR, yet TCRdb's version contains in-frame clones alone and is incomplete. The table has roughly 240,000 clones, 80% to 90% seen once. These data come from a study of blood T cell repertoires in COVID-19. Study information: The study drew acute and convalescent COVID-19 samples from the United States, Italy and Spain. PBMCs, B-cell-depleted T cells, or T cells were the source of the cDNA or gDNA that made up the material.

CDR3 length: 17 amino acids. From germline, CDR1 is SGHRS and CDR2 YFSETQ. V dropped 0 bases and J dropped 2; count of bases not matched to a gene: 10. This receptor was obtained from a man in his forties or fifties who had recovered from COVID-19. Sequencing was done on a sample of peripheral blood. The chain has TRBV5-1 and TRBJ2-7; 8 bases line up with TRBD1. CDR3 in DNA: TGCGCCAGCAGCTTGGAGGCGGGGACAGGTCGTACCTACGAGCAGTACTTC. The encoded protein is CASSLEAGTGRTYEQYF.